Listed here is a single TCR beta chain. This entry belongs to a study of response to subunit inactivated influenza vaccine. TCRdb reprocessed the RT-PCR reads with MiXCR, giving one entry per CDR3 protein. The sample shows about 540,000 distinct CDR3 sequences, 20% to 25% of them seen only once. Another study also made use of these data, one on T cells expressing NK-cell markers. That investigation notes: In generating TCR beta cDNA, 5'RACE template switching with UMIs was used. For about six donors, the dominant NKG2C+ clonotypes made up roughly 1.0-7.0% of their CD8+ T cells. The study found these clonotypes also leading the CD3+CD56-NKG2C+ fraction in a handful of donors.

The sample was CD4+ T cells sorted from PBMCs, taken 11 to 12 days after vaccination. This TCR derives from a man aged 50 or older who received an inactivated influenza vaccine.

The CDR3 spells CASSLDPTGVGGELFF. CDR3 in DNA: TGTGCCAGCAGCTTGGATCCGACAGGGGTCGGCGGGGAGCTGTTTTTT. The gene calls are TRBV5-6 and TRBJ2-2; 8 nucleotides align to TRBD1. This CDR3 has 16 residues. Losses at the gene ends were 0 bases for V and 7 bases for J; bases not matched to a gene: 8. Germline V gene sequence: CDR1 SGHDT, CDR2 YYEEEE.